Below are 21 T cell receptor beta chains sequenced from a single sample in a study of shared clonotypes between healthy human individuals. Here immunoSEQ multiplex PCR was the method, and the copy in TCRdb shows in-frame clones only, minus some. The data hold over 750,000 clones, with 95% to 97% observed a single time. Naive CD8 cells comprised CD45RO-negative, CCR7-positively selected cells, excluding terminally differentiated effector memory CD45RA+ cells. Sequences were obtained from naive CD8+ T cells sorted from blood. These TCRs come from a man aged 30-40 years in good health.

The V gene is TRBV27, the J gene TRBJ2-7; 7 bases map to TRBD2. J gave up 3 bases and V 2 bases, and 7 bases lay outside the gene matches. Germline values: CDR1 MNHEY, CDR2 SMNVEV (reference sequence). The CDR3 runs 15 residues. The CDR3 here is CASSLTGTTDYEQYF. As DNA, the CDR3 is TGTGCCAGCAGTTTAACCGGGACTACCGACTACGAGCAGTACTTC.

This clone occurred once. V usage is TRBV29-1 and J usage is TRBJ2-3; no firm D call. The CDR3 is made up of 13 amino acids. The germline V gene has CDR1 SQVTM and CDR2 ANQGSEA. The V and J ends lost 8 bases and 2 bases respectively, with 14 bases between them. The CDR3 region has the DNA TGCAGCCTAAAGAGTCTTGACACAGATACGCAGTATTTT. Protein sequence: CSLKSLDTDTQYF.

CDR3 sequence reads: CASSPPTGARNTGELFF. The CDR3 nucleotides are TGTGCCAGCAGCCCCCCGACAGGGGCCCGGAACACCGGGGAGCTGTTTTTT. The chain employs TRBV11-2 and TRBJ2-2; 8 bases match TRBD1. The V gene's germline CDR1 is SGHAT and CDR2 FQNNGV. CDR3 size: 17 residues. V lost 5 bases to trimming and J lost 1 base; unmatched junction nucleotides: 9.

The chain joins TRBV13 to TRBJ2-7; D not certain. CDR3 length equals 11 residues. CDR1 PRHDT and CDR2 FYEKMQ come from the germline V gene (reference sequence). V lost 3 bases to trimming and J lost 2 bases, with 2 bases between them. The CDR3 DNA is TGTGCCAGCAGCTTGACCTACGAGCAGTACTTC. Translating gives CASSLTYEQYF.

The J gene is TRBJ2-1, the V gene TRBV7-9; 10 nucleotides agree with TRBD2. V trimming: 0 bases; J trimming: 8 bases; junction bases outside the gene matches: 1. The germline V gene encodes CDR1 SEHNR and CDR2 FQNEAQ (reference sequence). This CDR3 region has 14 residues. The CDR3 DNA reads TGTGCCAGCAGCTTAGCTCTAGCGGGAGATGAGCAGTTCTTC. It encodes CASSLALAGDEQFF.

V usage is TRBV14 and J usage is TRBJ2-1; 7 nucleotides agree with TRBD1. Germline V lookup: CDR1 SGHDN, CDR2 FVKESK. The CDR3 has 16 residues. V gave up 2 bases and J gave up 5 bases; unmatched junction bases: 9. The CDR3 spells CASSQTLDRANNEQFF. DNA for the CDR3: TGTGCCAGCAGCCAAACGCTTGACAGGGCGAACAATGAGCAGTTCTTC.

The rearrangement links TRBV28 to TRBJ2-1, with TRBD2 identical over 8 bases. In germline, CDR1 is MDHEN, CDR2 SYDVKM. After removal of 6 bases from V and 9 bases from J, the junction contained 7 bases not matched to a gene. This CDR3 is 13 amino acids long. CDR3 residues: CASRTTSVTEQFF. CDR3 DNA sequence: TGTGCCAGCAGAACGACTAGCGTTACTGAGCAGTTCTTC.

This chain joins TRBV5-1 and TRBJ1-2, with TRBD1 matching 9 bases. V shed 5 bases and J 8 bases; nucleotides not matched to a gene: 7. The CDR3 sequence is 13 residues long. Germline V lookup: CDR1 SGHRS, CDR2 YFSETQ. The CDR3 loop is CASRTGTGLGYTF. The CDR3 DNA reads as TGCGCCAGCAGAACCGGGACAGGGCTCGGCTACACCTTC.

The chain carries TRBV5-1 and TRBJ2-3; D gene unclear. Per germline, CDR1 SGHRS and CDR2 YFSETQ. The V gene lost 3 bases and the J gene lost 5 bases, with 16 bases spanning the gap. The CDR3 length is 15 residues. DNA for the CDR3: TGCGCCAGCAGCTCCGCGCCAGGTGCTTTAGATACGCAGTATTTT. Its protein is CASSSAPGALDTQYF. The full variable domain, with the rest looked up from reference TRBV5-1 and TRBJ2-3, is KAGVTQTPRYLIKTRGQQVTLSCSPISGHRSVSWYQQTPGQGLQFLFEYFSETQRNKGNFPGRFSGRQFSNSRSEMNVSTLELGDSALYLCASSSAPGALDTQYFGPGTRLTVL.

V and J are TRBV5-4 and TRBJ1-1; no reliable D call. The CDR3 extends over 14 amino acids. Trimming pared 4 bases from V and 1 base from J, leaving 11 bases between. Germline V gene lookup returns CDR1 SGHNT and CDR2 YYREEE (reference sequence). The CDR3 nucleotides are TGTGCCAGCAGCCCCTACCTGGGGAACACTGAAGCTTTCTTT. Amino acids: CASSPYLGNTEAFF.

This CDR3 reads CASSSRDIVREQYF. The CDR3 bases are TGTGCCAGCAGTTCCCGGGACATCGTTCGAGAGCAGTACTTC. The chain carries TRBV27 and TRBJ2-7; TRBD1 might be the D (6 bases). Trimming took 4 bases from V and 7 from J, leaving 17 bases between them. Germline CDR1 is MNHEY and CDR2 is SMNVEV (reference sequence). This CDR3 region has 14 residues.

V usage is TRBV6-5 and J usage is TRBJ1-4; 8 bases line up with TRBD1. Germline loops: CDR1 MNHEY, CDR2 SVGAGI. Trimming at V came to 5 bases and at J to 7 bases, leaving 6 bases not matched to a gene. This CDR3 spans 14 amino acids. The DNA for the CDR3 is TGTGCCAGCAGTCGGACAGGGCGGTTTGAAAAACTGTTTTTT. This encodes CASSRTGRFEKLFF.

In the case of this clone: A read error may account for a junction end that differs from germline. J is TRBJ2-7 and V is TRBV19, with 8 bases matching TRBD1. CDR1 is LNHDA and CDR2 is SQIVND in the germline V gene (reference sequence). This CDR3 contains 14 residues. Written as DNA, the CDR3 is TGTGCCAGTAGTCTCCGGGACAGGACCTACGAGCAGTGCTTC. Protein: CASSLRDRTYEQCF.

The V gene is TRBV14, the J gene TRBJ2-1, with D possibly being TRBD1 or TRBD2 (5 bases each). Germline V gene sequence: CDR1 SGHDN, CDR2 FVKESK. This CDR3 is 16 amino acids long. V was cut by 3 bases and J by 6 bases, with 18 bases left in between. As DNA, the CDR3 is TGTGCCAGCAGCCATCCCGACAGCCGGACTCTCAATGAGCAGTTCTTC. This codes for CASSHPDSRTLNEQFF.

This clone has a handful of counts. The rearrangement uses TRBV29-1 and TRBJ2-1; TRBD2 matches 9 bases. The CDR3 is 15 residues long. J lost 6 bases, V lost 5 bases, and 11 bases had no gene match. Germline-derived CDR1 and CDR2 are SQVTM and ANQGSEA. The CDR3 DNA follows: TGCAGCGTTCCTAATGTGGGCGGGAGGGCCAATGAGCAGTTCTTC. This sequence encodes CSVPNVGGRANEQFF.

The chain links TRBV19 to TRBJ2-7; maybe TRBD2 (6 bases). The CDR3 contains 14 residues. In germline, CDR1 is LNHDA, CDR2 SQIVND (reference sequence). The germline V and J ends were trimmed by 1 base and 3 bases, with 10 bases remaining between them. CDR3: CASSIAGGGYEQYF. The CDR3 DNA sequence: TGTGCCAGTAGTATAGCCGGGGGAGGCTACGAGCAGTACTTC.

J is TRBJ1-2 and V is TRBV6-5, with D uncertain. The CDR3 contains 12 residues. Trimming cost V 11 bases and J 2 bases, with 12 bases left between them. Germline V gene lookup returns CDR1 MNHEY and CDR2 SVGAGI. CDR3 amino acids: CAAFFGNYGYTF. In DNA, the CDR3 is TGTGCCGCGTTCTTCGGAAACTATGGCTACACCTTC.

This chain uses TRBV6-1 with TRBJ2-1, with 7 bases matching TRBD2. The CDR3 consists of 15 residues. The V and J ends lost 6 bases and 0 bases, in that order; junction bases with no gene match: 5. Germline V gene lookup returns CDR1 MNHNS and CDR2 SASEGT. CDR3 coding DNA: TGTGCCAGCAGCCCGAGCGGGACCTCCTACAATGAGCAGTTCTTC. This sequence encodes CASSPSGTSYNEQFF.

In DNA, the CDR3 is TGTGCCAGCAGCTTATCAACAGGGGGCCTCTACAATGAGCAGTTCTTC. This sequence encodes CASSLSTGGLYNEQFF. V and J are TRBV7-9 and TRBJ2-1, with 9 bases that match TRBD1. CDR3 size: 16 residues. Germline V gene sequence: CDR1 SEHNR, CDR2 FQNEAQ (reference sequence). Trimming took 2 bases from V and 3 from J; bases not matched to a gene: 5.

In this sample, this clone turned up once. The rearrangement joins TRBV6-1 to TRBJ1-5; D gene unclear. Trimming removed 2 bases from V and 2 bases from J, with 13 bases in between. The CDR3 extends over 16 amino acids. The V gene's germline CDR1 is MNHNS and CDR2 SASEGT. This chain's CDR3 is CASSEWGPEGNQPQHF. The CDR3, as DNA: TGTGCCAGCAGTGAATGGGGTCCCGAGGGCAATCAGCCCCAGCATTTT.

This clone was detected only a few times. This sample includes further DNA sequences coding for the same CDR3. V and J are TRBV6-5 and TRBJ1-5; no clear D gene. V lost 0 bases, J lost 7 bases, and 4 bases lay in between. This CDR3 contains 12 residues. Germline CDR1 and CDR2: MNHEY and SVGAGI. CDR3 nucleotide sequence: TGTGCCAGCAGTTACTCGGGGCAGCCCCAGCATTTT. It encodes CASSYSGQPQHF.